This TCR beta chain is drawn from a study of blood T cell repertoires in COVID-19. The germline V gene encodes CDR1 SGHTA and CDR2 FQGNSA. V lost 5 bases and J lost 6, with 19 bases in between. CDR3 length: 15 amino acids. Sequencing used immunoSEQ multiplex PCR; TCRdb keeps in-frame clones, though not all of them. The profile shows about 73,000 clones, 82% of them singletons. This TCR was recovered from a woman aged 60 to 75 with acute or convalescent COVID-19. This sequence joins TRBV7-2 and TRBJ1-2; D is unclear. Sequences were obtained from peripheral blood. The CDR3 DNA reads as TGTGCCAGCAGCGCCTCTTGGACGGGGATACATGGCTACACCTTC. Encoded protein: CASSASWTGIHGYTF.